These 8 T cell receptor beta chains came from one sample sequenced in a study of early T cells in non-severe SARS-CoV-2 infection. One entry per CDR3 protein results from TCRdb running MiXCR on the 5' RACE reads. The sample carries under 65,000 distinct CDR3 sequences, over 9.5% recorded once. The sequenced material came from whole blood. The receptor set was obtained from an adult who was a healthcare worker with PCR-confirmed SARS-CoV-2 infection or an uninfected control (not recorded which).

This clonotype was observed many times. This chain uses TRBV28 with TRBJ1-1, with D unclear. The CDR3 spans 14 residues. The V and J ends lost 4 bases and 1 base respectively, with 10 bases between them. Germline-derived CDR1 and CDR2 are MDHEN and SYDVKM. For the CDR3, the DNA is TGTGCCAGCAGTTCCGGGTACGGGAACACTGAAGCTTTCTTT. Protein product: CASSSGYGNTEAFF.

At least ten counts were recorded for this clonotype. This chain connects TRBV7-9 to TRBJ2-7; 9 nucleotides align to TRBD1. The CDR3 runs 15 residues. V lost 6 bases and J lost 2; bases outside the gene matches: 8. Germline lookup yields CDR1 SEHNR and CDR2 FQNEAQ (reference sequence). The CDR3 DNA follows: TGTGCCAGCAGGCCGGGACAGGGAACGACCTACGAGCAGTACTTC. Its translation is CASRPGQGTTYEQYF.

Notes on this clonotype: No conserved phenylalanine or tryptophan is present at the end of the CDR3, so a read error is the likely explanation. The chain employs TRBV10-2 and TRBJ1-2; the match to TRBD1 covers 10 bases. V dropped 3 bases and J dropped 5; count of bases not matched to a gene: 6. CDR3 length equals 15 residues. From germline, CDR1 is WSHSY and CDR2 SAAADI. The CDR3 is CASSEGDRGVYGYTL. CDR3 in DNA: TGCGCCAGCAGTGAAGGGGACAGGGGTGTTTATGGCTACACCTTA.

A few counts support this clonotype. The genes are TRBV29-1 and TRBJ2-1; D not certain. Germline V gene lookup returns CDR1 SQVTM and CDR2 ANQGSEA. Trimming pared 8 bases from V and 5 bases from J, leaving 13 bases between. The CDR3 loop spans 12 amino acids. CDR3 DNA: TGCAGCTTTAGCTACAGCAACAATGAGCAGTTCTTC. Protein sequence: CSFSYSNNEQFF.

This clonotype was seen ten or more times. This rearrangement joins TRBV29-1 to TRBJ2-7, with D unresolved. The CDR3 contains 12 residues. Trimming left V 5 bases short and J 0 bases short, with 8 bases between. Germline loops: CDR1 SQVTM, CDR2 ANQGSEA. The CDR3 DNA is TGCAGCGTTACCGGCAGCTCCTACGAGCAGTACTTC. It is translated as CSVTGSSYEQYF.

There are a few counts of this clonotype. Here the CDR3 reads CASSRGVEGQGYTF. The DNA for the CDR3 is TGTGCCAGCAGCCGAGGTGTAGAGGGCCAAGGCTACACCTTC. The gene calls are TRBV7-2 and TRBJ1-2; no clear D. Trimming took 5 bases from V and 8 from J, leaving 18 bases between them. Germline values: CDR1 SGHTA, CDR2 FQGNSA. This CDR3 is built from 14 residues.

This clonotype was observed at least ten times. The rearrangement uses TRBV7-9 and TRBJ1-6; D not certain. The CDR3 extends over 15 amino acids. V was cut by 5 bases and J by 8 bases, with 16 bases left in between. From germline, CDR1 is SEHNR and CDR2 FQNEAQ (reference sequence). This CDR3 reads CASSRTPPLDSPLHF. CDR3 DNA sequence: TGTGCCAGCAGCCGGACGCCCCCCTTAGATTCACCCCTCCACTTT. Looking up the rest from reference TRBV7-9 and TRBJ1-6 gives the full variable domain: DTGVSQNPRHKITKRGQNVTFRCDPISEHNRLYWYRQTLGQGPEFLTYFQNEAQLEKSRLLSDRFSAERPKGSFSTLEIQRTEQGDSAMYLCASSRTPPLDSPLHFGNGTRLTVT.

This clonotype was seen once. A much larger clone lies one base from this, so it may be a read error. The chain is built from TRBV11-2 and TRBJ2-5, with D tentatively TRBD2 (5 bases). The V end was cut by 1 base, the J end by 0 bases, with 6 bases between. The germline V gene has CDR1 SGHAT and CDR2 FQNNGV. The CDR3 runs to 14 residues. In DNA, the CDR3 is TGTGCCAGCAGCTTAGTGGAGGACCAAGAGACCCAGTACTTC. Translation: CASSLVEDQETQYF.